This T cell receptor (beta chain) stems from a study of blood T cell repertoires in COVID-19. Study details: Acute and convalescent COVID-19 samples came from the United States, Italy and Spain. The cDNA or gDNA used as material had been derived from T cells, B-cell-depleted T cells, or PBMCs.

As handled by the study authors: Nucleated cell counts were estimated from reference gene primer amplification. Some clones are missing from TCRdb's copy, which holds only in-frame ones; the method was immunoSEQ multiplex PCR. Clone size and V and J calls were adopted from that table, with D and trimming inferred from the DNA. The sample has some 39,000 clones, about 86% seen once; the top ten hold roughly 5%. The material sequenced was peripheral blood. This TCR derives from a man aged 40-49 years with active COVID-19.

For the CDR3, the DNA is TGTGCCTGGAGATATGAGACTGAAGCTTTCTTT. Amino acids: CAWRYETEAFF. The chain employs TRBV30 and TRBJ1-1; D is unclear. V dropped 3 bases and J dropped 5 bases, with 7 bases sitting between them. The CDR3 length is 11 residues. The germline V gene has CDR1 GTSNPN and CDR2 SVGIG (reference sequence).